These 19 T cell receptor beta chains share one sample of origin, sequenced in a study of T cell responses to AZD1222 COVID-19 vaccine. The repertoire was sequenced with immunoSEQ multiplex PCR; TCRdb's copy has only in-frame clones and lacks some. The table has about 85,000 clones, approximately 81% seen once. The specimen comprised peripheral blood, sampled 28 days after the second AZD1222 dose. The source is an adult who received the AZD1222 COVID-19 vaccine.

V gene TRBV5-4 combines with J gene TRBJ1-4; 9 nucleotides line up with TRBD1. In germline, CDR1 is SGHNT, CDR2 YYREEE (reference sequence). V shed 0 bases, J shed 7 bases, and the junction held 4 bases outside the gene matches. The CDR3 is made up of 15 amino acids. CDR3 sequence: CASSLGGGQGEKLFF. CDR3 coding DNA: TGTGCCAGCAGCTTGGGGGGGGGACAGGGTGAAAAACTGTTTTTT.

This chain links TRBV4-2 with TRBJ1-5; 7 nucleotides align to TRBD1. V lost 1 base and J lost 5; bases outside the gene matches: 5. The CDR3 covers 15 residues. Germline-derived CDR1 and CDR2 are LGHNA and YNFKEQ. The CDR3 region is CASSQGGGGDQPQHF. The DNA of the CDR3 is TGTGCCAGCAGCCAAGGGGGAGGGGGCGATCAGCCCCAGCATTTT.

The chain combines TRBV4-2 with TRBJ1-2; no clear D gene. Deletions cut 4 bases from V and 3 bases from J, with 12 bases between. The CDR3 is made up of 14 amino acids. Germline values: CDR1 LGHNA, CDR2 YNFKEQ. CDR3 sequence reads: CASSRDTIDYGYTF. For the CDR3, the DNA is TGTGCCAGCAGCCGTGACACTATCGACTATGGCTACACCTTC.

This clone was detected only a few times. The rearrangement links TRBV6-4 to TRBJ2-1; TRBD2 agrees at 8 bases. Germline CDR1 reads MRHNA; CDR2 reads SNTAGT. The length of the CDR3 is 16 residues. The V and J ends lost 3 bases and 2 bases, in that order; junction bases with no gene match: 6. The CDR3 protein is CASSELGGGTYNEQFF. Here the CDR3 DNA reads TGTGCCAGCAGTGAATTGGGCGGGGGGACCTACAATGAGCAGTTCTTC.

The V call is TRBV4-2, the J call TRBJ1-2; TRBD1 is a possible D gene (6 bases). The CDR3 has 14 amino acids. V lost 4 bases to trimming and J lost 2 bases, with 11 bases between them. Germline V gene lookup returns CDR1 LGHNA and CDR2 YNFKEQ. CDR3 amino acids: CASSPSRGNYGYTF. The CDR3 DNA sequence: TGTGCCAGCAGCCCCAGCAGGGGCAACTATGGCTACACCTTC.

The CDR3 DNA follows: TGTGCCAGCAGCTTAGAGTACGAGCAGTACTTC. Translating gives CASSLEYEQYF. The gene calls are TRBV7-3 and TRBJ2-7; D remains unclear. The CDR3 has 11 amino acids. Trimming removed 2 bases from V and 4 bases from J, with 3 bases in between. Germline V gives CDR1 SGHTA, CDR2 FQGTGA.

The chain links TRBV28 to TRBJ2-3; 10 nucleotides agree with TRBD2. After removal of 3 bases from V and 6 bases from J, the junction contained 6 bases not matched to a gene. Germline-derived CDR1 and CDR2 are MDHEN and SYDVKM. The CDR3 consists of 15 residues. The CDR3: CASSLASGGRDTQYF. The CDR3 DNA is TGTGCCAGCAGTTTGGCTAGCGGGGGCAGGGATACGCAGTATTTT.

This clone was observed a few times. The chain combines TRBV7-2 with TRBJ2-1; possibly TRBD2 for D (5 bases). The germline V and J ends were trimmed by 5 bases and 0 bases, with 14 bases remaining between them. The CDR3 runs to 16 residues. Germline V gene sequence: CDR1 SGHTA, CDR2 FQGNSA. CDR3 nucleotide sequence: TGTGCCAGCAGCAACCCCAGCGGAAACTCCTACAATGAGCAGTTCTTC. This gives the protein CASSNPSGNSYNEQFF.

A single count supports this clone. The genes are TRBV27 and TRBJ1-4; possible D gene TRBD1, 6 bases. The CDR3 length is 14 residues. The ends were cut back, 6 bases at V and 5 bases at J, with 13 bases in the middle. CDR1 is MNHEY and CDR2 is SMNVEV in the germline V gene (reference sequence). Here the CDR3 DNA reads TGTGCCAGCAGCCGAGGGACATGGAATGAAAAACTGTTTTTT. As protein: CASSRGTWNEKLFF.

J is TRBJ2-7 and V is TRBV15; D tentatively reads TRBD1 or TRBD2 (6 bases each). Trimming stripped 0 bases from V and 6 bases from J, with 15 bases between. This CDR3 has 15 residues. Germline CDR1 LNHNV, CDR2 YYDKDF (reference sequence). The CDR3 coding sequence is TGTGCCACCAGCAGAGATCTGGGGGGCCAGGGCGAGCAGTACTTC. This gives the protein CATSRDLGGQGEQYF.

The J gene is TRBJ2-3, the V gene TRBV7-3; D possibly corresponds to TRBD2 (5 bases). From germline, CDR1 is SGHTA and CDR2 FQGTGA. This CDR3 spans 15 amino acids. Trimming took 2 bases from V and 0 from J, leaving 9 bases between them. The CDR3 protein is CASSLAGISTDTQYF. The CDR3 region has the DNA TGTGCCAGCAGCTTAGCCGGGATCAGCACAGATACGCAGTATTTT.

The chain recombines TRBV10-3 with TRBJ2-1, with D possibly matching TRBD2 (5 bases). This CDR3 contains 13 residues. V shed 4 bases and J shed 6 bases, with 10 bases lying between them. Germline values: CDR1 ENHRY, CDR2 SYGVKD. CDR3 bases: TGTGCCATCAGTGGGGCCGGACTCAATGAGCAGTTCTTC. Residues: CAISGAGLNEQFF.

This chain links TRBV11-3 with TRBJ2-1; TRBD2 matches at 9 bases. Germline CDR1 SGHNT, CDR2 YENEEA. The V gene end was trimmed by 1 base and the J gene end by 6 bases; junction bases not matched to a gene: 10. The CDR3 is 17 residues long. In DNA, the CDR3 is TGTGCCAGCAGCTTAGGCGGGAGGGCCTTCTACGGCAATGAGCAGTTCTTC. It codes for CASSLGGRAFYGNEQFF. Combining the CDR3 with reference TRBV11-3 and TRBJ2-1 gives the whole variable domain EAGVVQSPRYKIIEKKQPVAFWCNPISGHNTLYWYLQNLGQGPELLIRYENEEAVDDSQLPKDRFSAERLKGVDSTLKIQPAELGDSAVYLCASSLGGRAFYGNEQFFGPGTRLTVL.

This chain joins TRBV6-5 and TRBJ1-5, with no clear D. This CDR3 is 14 amino acids long. Deletions cut 7 bases from V and 9 bases from J, with 19 bases between. Germline CDR1 is MNHEY and CDR2 is SVGAGI. CDR3 nucleotides: TGTGCCAGCACTAGCACAGACTCATCTTGGCCCCAGCATTTT. Amino acids: CASTSTDSSWPQHF.

The chain joins TRBV28 to TRBJ1-1; D may be TRBD1 (5 bases). From germline, CDR1 is MDHEN and CDR2 SYDVKM. Trimming stripped 5 bases from V and 2 bases from J, with 15 bases between. This CDR3 is 15 amino acids long. The CDR3 protein is CASSLGGKRNTEAFF. The CDR3 DNA follows: TGTGCCAGCAGTCTTGGGGGGAAGCGTAACACTGAAGCTTTCTTT.

The chain uses TRBV10-1 and TRBJ2-1; D perhaps matches TRBD2 (6 bases). The CDR3 runs to 14 residues. Trimming pared 1 base from V and 3 bases from J, leaving 7 bases between. The germline V gene has CDR1 WNHNN and CDR2 SYGVQD (reference sequence). CDR3 region: CASSELRDYNEQFF. The DNA of the CDR3 is TGCGCCAGCAGTGAGTTGCGGGACTACAATGAGCAGTTCTTC.

The rearrangement joins TRBV27 to TRBJ2-7; no definite D call. Germline CDR1 is MNHEY and CDR2 is SMNVEV (reference sequence). V shed 2 bases and J shed 3 bases, with 14 bases lying between them. The CDR3 contains 15 residues. CDR3 nucleotides: TGTGCCAGCAGTTTAAAAGTTAGCAACCACTACGAGCAGTACTTC. Its protein product is CASSLKVSNHYEQYF.

V is TRBV2 and J is TRBJ2-7; 8 bases are a match to TRBD1. V gave up 4 bases and J gave up 1 base; unmatched junction bases: 12. CDR3 length: 17 amino acids. Looked up from germline, CDR1 is SNHLY and CDR2 is FYNNEI. CDR3 coding DNA: TGTGCCAGCAGTGCCTCCTCAGGGGGCGCAGGGTCCTACGAGCAGTACTTC. It is translated as CASSASSGGAGSYEQYF.

This clone was recorded only once. CDR3: CASSPIRGNTDTQYF. The CDR3 bases are TGTGCCAGCAGCCCAATTCGAGGAAACACAGATACGCAGTATTTT. The chain uses TRBV11-2 and TRBJ2-3; D not certain. The V gene lost 5 bases and the J gene lost 2 bases, with 14 bases spanning the gap. The CDR3 runs 15 residues. Germline V CDR1 and CDR2: SGHAT, FQNNGV.